A selection of T cell receptor beta chains follows, all from one sample in a study of Ad26.COV2.S vaccination and SARS-CoV-2 variants. Produced via immunoSEQ multiplex PCR; TCRdb's table is partial and in-frame only. There are 300,000 to 400,000 clones in the sample; approximately 90% occur only once, and around 5.3% lies in the top ten. This specimen consisted of peripheral blood, obtained in a trial of Ad26.COV2.S vaccine versus placebo. The receptors derive from a person aged 18-65 years who received the Ad26.COV2.S COVID-19 vaccine or a placebo. Both conserved end residues are part of each CDR3. The D gene is left open where the match is weak. Where a row states a size, it is once, few, many or the class of an expanded clone; other rows omit it.

>once|TRBJ1-1|13|TRBV11-2|TRBD1
TGTGCCAGCAGCCGTGATCTCAGGGGGGAAGCTTTCTTT
CASSRDLRGEAFF
>.|TRBJ2-7|12|TRBV2|.
TGTGCCAGCCTGACGGTCTCCTACGAGCAGTACTTC
CASLTVSYEQYF
>.|TRBJ1-1|14|TRBV30|.
TGTGCCTGGAGCCTCAGCACAGGGAACACTGAAGCTTTCTTT
CAWSLSTGNTEAFF
>few|TRBJ2-7|15|TRBV10-3|TRBD2
TGTGCCATCAAAGGTACTAGCGGGGGAACCTACGAGCAGTACTTC
CAIKGTSGGTYEQYF
>.|TRBJ2-7|13|TRBV12-3/TRBV12-4|.
TGTGCCAGCAGTTCGCCATTATACCACGAGCAGTACTTC
CASSSPLYHEQYF
>few|TRBJ1-2|16|TRBV6-1|.
TGTGCCAGCAGTGGGGGTAATCAGGGGCCTCACTATGGCTACACCTTC
CASSGGNQGPHYGYTF
>.|TRBJ1-1|17|TRBV15|TRBD1
TGTGCCACCAGCAGAGTCAGGGGGCTCAGGACGAACACTGAAGCTTTCTTT
CATSRVRGLRTNTEAFF
>.|TRBJ2-1|14|TRBV11-2|.
TGTGCCAGCAGCTTTCAAAGCTCCTACAATGAGCAGTTCTTC
CASSFQSSYNEQFF
>.|TRBJ1-6|15|TRBV2|.
TGTGCCAGCAGGCCCAGAGTTGGAGTTAATTCACCCCTCCACTTT
CASRPRVGVNSPLHF
>once|TRBJ1-2|15|TRBV4-1|TRBD1
TGCGCCAGCAGCCAACCGATGGAGGGACAGGGGCGCTACACCTTC
CASSQPMEGQGRYTF
>few|TRBJ1-3|15|TRBV9|.
TGTGCCAGCAGCGTAGACGGGAGCTCTGGAAACACCATATATTTT
CASSVDGSSGNTIYF
>.|TRBJ1-1|14|TRBV5-6|.
TGTGCCAGCAGCTTCAGAGTTTACAACACTGAAGCTTTCTTT
CASSFRVYNTEAFF
>.|TRBJ1-2|13|TRBV10-1|.
TGCGCCAGCACTCAACCTATCCCCTATGGCTACACCTTC
CASTQPIPYGYTF
>.|TRBJ2-3|13|TRBV5-5|.
TGTGCCAGCAGCTTTGAGGGGCCAGATACGCAGTATTTT
CASSFEGPDTQYF
>.|TRBJ1-5|14|TRBV27|TRBD1
TGTGCCAGCAGCCAGGGACAGGGCAATCAGCCCCAGCATTTT
CASSQGQGNQPQHF
>.|TRBJ1-3|13|TRBV27|.
TGTGCCAGCAGTTCCCCAGGGAGAAACACCATATATTTT
CASSSPGRNTIYF
>.|TRBJ1-1|15|TRBV11-3|.
TGTGCCAGCAGCTTAGAGAGGGCAGTTAGAGGAGAAGCTTTCTTT
CASSLERAVRGEAFF
>.|TRBJ1-2|14|TRBV9|.
TGTGCCAGCAGTCGACACCAGGGAGCTGAGACATCCACCTTC
CASSRHQGAETSTF
>.|TRBJ2-7|16|TRBV4-2|TRBD1
TGTGCCAGCAGCCAAGTCGCGGACAGGGGGGGATACGAGCAGTACTTC
CASSQVADRGGYEQYF
>once|TRBJ1-4|13|TRBV5-1|.
TGCGCCAGCAGCTTGGGGCAGAATGAAAAACTGTTTTTT
CASSLGQNEKLFF
>.|TRBJ2-1|16|TRBV29-1|TRBD2
TGCAGCGGACATTCCGGGACTAGCGGGAGCAGGAATGAGCAGTTCTTC
CSGHSGTSGSRNEQFF
>.|TRBJ1-1|14|TRBV13|.
TGTGCCAGCAGCTTACTGGCAGCAGTCACTGAAGCTTTCTTT
CASSLLAAVTEAFF
>.|TRBJ2-5|14|TRBV6-5|.
TGTGCCAGCAGCCAGAGGGTCGTCCAAGAGACCCAGTACTTC
CASSQRVVQETQYF
>.|TRBJ2-1|14|TRBV24-1|.
TGTGCTAACCGGTGGCGGGACCCCGACAATGAGCAGTTCTTC
CANRWRDPDNEQFF
>few|TRBJ1-3|15|TRBV3-1/TRBV3-2|.
TGTGCCAGCAGCCAAGGGGAAGGGTCTGGAAACACCATATATTTT
CASSQGEGSGNTIYF
>.|TRBJ2-1|15|TRBV3-1/TRBV3-2|TRBD1
TGTGCCAGCAGCCTCGGACAGGCCGACTACAATGAGCAGTTCTTC
CASSLGQADYNEQFF
>.|TRBJ2-7|15|TRBV7-2|.
TGTGCCAGCAGCTTAAGACTGTCGGCTGACTACGAGCAGTACTTC
CASSLRLSADYEQYF
>.|TRBJ2-1|11|TRBV7-9|.
TGTGCCAGCAGCAAAAATCTTGAGCAGTTCTTC
CASSKNLEQFF
>.|TRBJ2-2|13|TRBV30|.
TGTGCCTGGAGTGTCACGAACACCGGGGAGCTGTTTTTT
CAWSVTNTGELFF
>.|TRBJ2-2|14|TRBV28|TRBD2
TGTGCCAGCAACGGACTAGCGGGAGTCGGGGAGCTGTTTTTT
CASNGLAGVGELFF
>.|TRBJ2-3|13|TRBV25-1|.
TGTGCCAGCAGCTATGGAGGGTCAGATACGCAGTATTTT
CASSYGGSDTQYF
>.|TRBJ1-5|15|TRBV27|TRBD1
TGTGCCAGCAGTTCCCTAGGGGGCGGCAATCAGCCCCAGCATTTT
CASSSLGGGNQPQHF
>.|TRBJ1-1|12|TRBV29-1|.
TGCAGCGTTGTCGGCGAGAACACTGAAGCTTTCTTT
CSVVGENTEAFF
>.|TRBJ2-4|17|TRBV3-1/TRBV3-2|.
TGTGCCAGCAGCCAAGATTCTGGCCGACTAGCCAAAAACATTCAGTACTTC
CASSQDSGRLAKNIQYF
>once|TRBJ2-7|15|TRBV25-1|.
TGTGCCAGCAGTGGTGGAGTTGGGGGGTTTTACGAGCAGTACTTC
CASSGGVGGFYEQYF
>.|TRBJ1-4|16|TRBV7-8|.
TGTGCCAGCAGCTTAAGAATCCCCGACTCATTGGAAAAACTGTTTTTT
CASSLRIPDSLEKLFF
>.|TRBJ2-7|14|TRBV28|TRBD1
TGTGCCAGCAGTTCCGGGACAGTCGGATACGAGCAGTACTTC
CASSSGTVGYEQYF
>.|TRBJ2-4|14|TRBV6-2/TRBV6-3|TRBD1
TGTGCCAGCAGCCCTCTCGGACAGGCTGTCATTCAGTACTTC
CASSPLGQAVIQYF
>.|TRBJ2-1|13|TRBV19|TRBD1
TGTGCCACGAGGGGACAGGGGATCAATGAGCAGTTCTTC
CATRGQGINEQFF
>.|TRBJ2-4|14|TRBV3-1/TRBV3-2|TRBD1
TGTGCCAGCAGCCAGCAGGGACAGAAAAACATTCAGTACTTC
CASSQQGQKNIQYF
>.|TRBJ1-1|15|TRBV2|.
TGTGCCAGCAGGCCGATAGGGGGACGTGGGACTGAAGCTTTCTTT
CASRPIGGRGTEAFF
>.|TRBJ1-6|15|TRBV10-2|.
TGCGCCAGCAGTGGGTCGGGCCAGGGGAATTCACCCCTCCACTTT
CASSGSGQGNSPLHF
>.|TRBJ2-5|15|TRBV7-3|.
TGTGCCAGCAGCTTAACGCCAGGGGCTCAAGAGACCCAGTACTTC
CASSLTPGAQETQYF
>.|TRBJ2-1|16|TRBV5-1|.
TGCGCCAGCAGCTTAACTTCCGGGACGGACTACAATGAGCAGTTCTTC
CASSLTSGTDYNEQFF
>.|TRBJ2-2|16|TRBV11-3|TRBD2
TGTGCCAGCAGCTTAGACCCTAGCGGGAGCAACGGGGAGCTGTTTTTT
CASSLDPSGSNGELFF
>.|TRBJ1-4|15|TRBV6-6|TRBD1
TGTGCCAGCAGTTACAGGGGACAGAATGATGAAAAACTGTTTTTT
CASSYRGQNDEKLFF
>once|TRBJ2-3|16|TRBV27|TRBD1
TGTGCCAGCCTTCTTCAGGGGGAATTAGGCCCAGATACGCAGTATTTT
CASLLQGELGPDTQYF
>.|TRBJ1-3|16|TRBV19|TRBD1
TGTGCCAGTAGTATATACGGGACAGGGAACGGAAACACCATATATTTT
CASSIYGTGNGNTIYF
>.|TRBJ1-4|15|TRBV9|.
TGTGCCAGCAGCGCAGCCGGGACCGGGGATGAAAAACTGTTTTTT
CASSAAGTGDEKLFF
>.|TRBJ1-4|14|TRBV6-5|TRBD1
TGTGCCAGCAGGGTCGGACAGGGGCGAGAAAAACTGTTTTTT
CASRVGQGREKLFF
>once|TRBJ1-2|13|TRBV6-6|TRBD1
TGTGCCAGCAGTAACGGACAGGGGCTGGGCTACACCTTC
CASSNGQGLGYTF